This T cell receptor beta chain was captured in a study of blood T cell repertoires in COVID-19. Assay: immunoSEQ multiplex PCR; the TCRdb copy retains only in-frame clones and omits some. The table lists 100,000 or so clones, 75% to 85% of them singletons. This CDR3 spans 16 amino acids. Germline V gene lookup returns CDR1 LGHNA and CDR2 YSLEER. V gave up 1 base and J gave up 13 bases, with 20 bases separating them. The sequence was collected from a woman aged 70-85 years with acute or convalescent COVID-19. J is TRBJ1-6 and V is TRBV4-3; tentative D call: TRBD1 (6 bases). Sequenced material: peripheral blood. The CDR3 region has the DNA TGCGCCAGCAGCCAAGGGTCGGCGGACAGCTCAACTCCCCTCCACTTT. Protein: CASSQGSADSSTPLHF.